These 5 T cell receptor beta chains were sequenced from one sample in a study of T cell responses to AZD1222 COVID-19 vaccine. The assay was immunoSEQ multiplex PCR, and TCRdb's table has in-frame clones only and misses some. The data hold about 67,000 clones, with around four fifths observed a single time. Here the sequenced sample was peripheral blood, taken on day 0 of AZD1222 vaccination. The receptor source for this set is an adult in good health.

This sequence joins TRBV24-1 and TRBJ1-1; TRBD1 matches at 8 bases. Germline V gives CDR1 KGHDR, CDR2 SFDVKD. V was clipped by 9 bases and J by 3 bases; unmatched bases: 14. The CDR3 is made up of 16 amino acids. CDR3 amino acids: CATRGGQGAGDTEAFF. CDR3 nucleotides: TGTGCCACCCGCGGGGGTCAGGGGGCGGGAGACACTGAAGCTTTCTTT.

V gene TRBV7-2 combines with J gene TRBJ2-6; D is unclear. From germline, CDR1 is SGHTA and CDR2 FQGNSA. The CDR3 consists of 14 residues. V lost 6 bases, J lost 2 bases, and 8 bases lay in between. Here the CDR3 reads CASSFPTGANVLTF. The CDR3 bases are TGTGCCAGCAGTTTTCCTACTGGGGCCAACGTCCTGACTTTC.

The chain has TRBV27 and TRBJ1-5; the D is unclear. Germline values: CDR1 MNHEY, CDR2 SMNVEV (reference sequence). This CDR3 region has 14 residues. V lost 4 bases, J lost 4 bases, and 11 bases lay in between. The CDR3 bases are TGTGCCAGCAGTTGGGCAGGTTTAAATCAGCCCCAGCATTTT. Residues: CASSWAGLNQPQHF.

This chain connects TRBV6-5 to TRBJ1-2; no clear D. Germline assignment: CDR1 MNHEY and CDR2 SVGAGI. V was clipped by 4 bases and J by 2 bases, with 8 bases between them. The CDR3 consists of 13 residues. CDR3 sequence reads: CASSWAPNYGYTF. CDR3 DNA: TGTGCCAGCAGTTGGGCCCCAAACTATGGCTACACCTTC.

This CDR3 is CASSRTYYSNQPQHF. CDR3 coding DNA: TGTGCCAGTAGCCGGACATACTATAGCAATCAGCCCCAGCATTTT. V and J are TRBV19 and TRBJ1-5; TRBD1 might be the D (5 bases). Germline V CDR1 and CDR2: LNHDA, SQIVND (reference sequence). V lost 6 bases, J lost 0 bases, and 12 bases lay in between. The CDR3 consists of 15 residues.